The T cell receptor beta chain described here comes from a study of shared clonotypes between healthy human individuals. This CDR3 region has 16 residues. Trimming left V 5 bases short and J 0 bases short, with 16 bases between. Germline V CDR1 and CDR2: LNHDA, SQIVND (reference sequence). This table comes from immunoSEQ multiplex PCR, and its TCRdb copy is limited to in-frame clones, with some not included. The data contain fewer than 650,000 clones, around 80% of them singletons. This chain connects TRBV19 to TRBJ1-1, with TRBD1 as a possible D gene (5 bases). Sequences were obtained from PBMCs. This receptor was obtained from a woman aged 40 to 50 in good health. Some clones in this sample may be carry-over from other donors' samples. The CDR3 DNA reads TGTGCCAGTAGTTTAAAACCGGGACCGTTGAACACTGAAGCTTTCTTT. It encodes CASSLKPGPLNTEAFF.